The rows below give T cell receptor beta chains drawn from one sample of a study of blood T cell repertoires in COVID-19. The method was immunoSEQ multiplex PCR; TCRdb's version includes in-frame clones alone and lacks a portion of them. The table includes 40,000 to 50,000 clones, about 88% detected once. The sequenced sample consisted of peripheral blood. These receptor sequences come from a man in his forties or fifties with active COVID-19. Both conserved end residues are part of each CDR3. D genes are given only for firm matches. A clone size is listed for some rows: how often the clone was seen (once, few, many), or a class if it is expanded.

d_gene: NA; v_gene: TRBV30; abundance: NA; j_gene: TRBJ2-1; CDR3nt: TGTGCCTGGCGCGAGGGCAGCTCCTACAATGAGCAGTTCTTC; CDR3aa: CAWREGSSYNEQFF
d_gene: NA; v_gene: TRBV27; abundance: NA; j_gene: TRBJ2-3; CDR3nt: TGTGCCAGCAGGTTAGAGTACGGCACAGATACGCAGTATTTT; CDR3aa: CASRLEYGTDTQYF
d_gene: TRBD1; v_gene: TRBV6-2/TRBV6-3; abundance: once; j_gene: TRBJ1-5; CDR3nt: TGTGCCAGCAGTTACTCGAAGGGCAGGGGGCTTTCTCAGCCCCAGCATTTT; CDR3aa: CASSYSKGRGLSQPQHF
d_gene: NA; v_gene: TRBV19; abundance: NA; j_gene: TRBJ2-7; CDR3nt: TGTGCCAGTAGTATAGATCAGTGGGGCTCGAGCTACGAGCAGTACTTC; CDR3aa: CASSIDQWGSSYEQYF
d_gene: NA; v_gene: TRBV5-1; abundance: NA; j_gene: TRBJ1-2; CDR3nt: TGCGCCAGCAGCACAGGAACGACAGGTCGGAACTATGGCTACACCTTC; CDR3aa: CASSTGTTGRNYGYTF
d_gene: NA; v_gene: TRBV27; abundance: NA; j_gene: TRBJ1-1; CDR3nt: TGTGCCAGCAGAACCTTCGCAGGGCTCGGTGAAGCTTTCTTT; CDR3aa: CASRTFAGLGEAFF
d_gene: TRBD1; v_gene: TRBV6-6; abundance: once; j_gene: TRBJ1-4; CDR3nt: TGTGCCAGCAGTCGACAGGGTCTAACTAATGAAAAACTGTTTTTT; CDR3aa: CASSRQGLTNEKLFF
d_gene: TRBD1; v_gene: TRBV7-2; abundance: NA; j_gene: TRBJ1-5; CDR3nt: TGTGCCAGCAGCCGGACAGGGAATAATCAGCCCCAGCATTTT; CDR3aa: CASSRTGNNQPQHF
d_gene: NA; v_gene: TRBV7-2; abundance: NA; j_gene: TRBJ2-1; CDR3nt: TGTGCCAGCAGCTTAGACGGAGCGCCCAATGAGCAGTTCTTC; CDR3aa: CASSLDGAPNEQFF
d_gene: NA; v_gene: TRBV11-2; abundance: NA; j_gene: TRBJ1-2; CDR3nt: TGTGCCAGCAGCTTAGGCGGCAGGGCGGATGGCTACACCTTC; CDR3aa: CASSLGGRADGYTF
d_gene: NA; v_gene: TRBV4-1; abundance: NA; j_gene: TRBJ1-5; CDR3nt: TGCGCCAGCAGCCAGCCATCGGGAGGGCTTGGGCAGCCCCAGCATTTT; CDR3aa: CASSQPSGGLGQPQHF
d_gene: NA; v_gene: TRBV6-1; abundance: NA; j_gene: TRBJ1-2; CDR3nt: TGTGCCAGCAGTGAAAAGGGGAACTATGGCTACACCTTC; CDR3aa: CASSEKGNYGYTF
d_gene: NA; v_gene: TRBV6-1; abundance: NA; j_gene: TRBJ2-2; CDR3nt: TGTGCCAGCAGTGAAAGAGACACCGGGGAGCTGTTTTTT; CDR3aa: CASSERDTGELFF
d_gene: TRBD2; v_gene: TRBV10-3; abundance: NA; j_gene: TRBJ2-7; CDR3nt: TGTGCCATCAGTGAGACCGGACTAGCGGGAGTCGAGCAGTACTTC; CDR3aa: CAISETGLAGVEQYF
d_gene: NA; v_gene: TRBV5-1; abundance: NA; j_gene: TRBJ2-7; CDR3nt: TGCGCCAGCAGTGCCCGGCTAAGCGCCGAATACTCCTACGAGCAGTACTTC; CDR3aa: CASSARLSAEYSYEQYF
d_gene: TRBD2; v_gene: TRBV7-9; abundance: NA; j_gene: TRBJ2-2; CDR3nt: TGTGCCAGCAGCTTAAGGACTAGCGGACGTACCGGGGAGCTGTTTTTT; CDR3aa: CASSLRTSGRTGELFF
d_gene: NA; v_gene: TRBV14; abundance: NA; j_gene: TRBJ2-6; CDR3nt: TGTGCCAGCAGAGTATTGGGGGGCTCTGGGGCCAACGTCCTGACTTTC; CDR3aa: CASRVLGGSGANVLTF
d_gene: NA; v_gene: TRBV4-1; abundance: NA; j_gene: TRBJ2-7; CDR3nt: TGCGCCAGCAGCCAGAGTCCCACCTACGAGCAGTACTTC; CDR3aa: CASSQSPTYEQYF
d_gene: TRBD1; v_gene: TRBV4-1; abundance: once; j_gene: TRBJ2-3; CDR3nt: TGCGCCAGCAGCCAAGGACAGGGAATCACAGATACGCAGTATTTT; CDR3aa: CASSQGQGITDTQYF
d_gene: TRBD2; v_gene: TRBV11-2; abundance: NA; j_gene: TRBJ2-7; CDR3nt: TGTGCCAGCAGCTTAGAACCTAGCGGGAGCGAGCAGTACTTC; CDR3aa: CASSLEPSGSEQYF
d_gene: NA; v_gene: TRBV19; abundance: NA; j_gene: TRBJ2-2; CDR3nt: TGTGCCACTGCCGTCCAAATCAGGACAGGGGCCGGGAGGGGCCCTAGGGGGGAGCTGTTTTTT; CDR3aa: CATAVQIRTGAGRGPRGELFF
d_gene: TRBD2; v_gene: TRBV3-1/TRBV3-2; abundance: NA; j_gene: TRBJ2-1; CDR3nt: TGTGCCAGCAGCCAAAGAGGGACTAGCGGGGGGTACCCCTACAATGAGCAGTTCTTC; CDR3aa: CASSQRGTSGGYPYNEQFF
d_gene: TRBD1; v_gene: TRBV7-6; abundance: NA; j_gene: TRBJ2-5; CDR3nt: TGTGCCAGCAGCCCGCGACAGGGGAATGGCGAGACCCAGTACTTC; CDR3aa: CASSPRQGNGETQYF
d_gene: NA; v_gene: TRBV24-1; abundance: NA; j_gene: TRBJ2-7; CDR3nt: TGTGCCACCAGTGATTCGACGGCGGGTGGGGCCTACGAGCAGTACTTC; CDR3aa: CATSDSTAGGAYEQYF
d_gene: TRBD1; v_gene: TRBV5-1; abundance: NA; j_gene: TRBJ1-2; CDR3nt: TGCGCCAGCAGCTTACCAGGGGGCGAATTTACCTATGGCTACACCTTC; CDR3aa: CASSLPGGEFTYGYTF
d_gene: NA; v_gene: TRBV5-4; abundance: NA; j_gene: TRBJ2-5; CDR3nt: TGTGCCAGCAGCTTGGGGCCCGGGGAGGAAGAGACCCAGTACTTC; CDR3aa: CASSLGPGEEETQYF
d_gene: TRBD2; v_gene: TRBV3-1/TRBV3-2; abundance: once; j_gene: TRBJ2-7; CDR3nt: TGTGCCAGCAGTTTAGGGCTAGCGGGGTACGAGCAGTACTTC; CDR3aa: CASSLGLAGYEQYF
d_gene: TRBD2; v_gene: TRBV4-2; abundance: NA; j_gene: TRBJ2-4; CDR3nt: TGTGCCAGCAGCCCGCAGACTAGCGGACGGGAGGCCAAAAACATTCAGTACTTC; CDR3aa: CASSPQTSGREAKNIQYF
d_gene: TRBD1; v_gene: TRBV6-4; abundance: NA; j_gene: TRBJ2-1; CDR3nt: TGTGCCAGCAGTGACCGGGACAGGGTGAGCAATGAGCAGTTCTTC; CDR3aa: CASSDRDRVSNEQFF
d_gene: TRBD2; v_gene: TRBV4-2; abundance: NA; j_gene: TRBJ2-3; CDR3nt: TGTGCCAGCAGCCAAGATAGGACTAGCGGGGGCCGCACAGATACGCAGTATTTT; CDR3aa: CASSQDRTSGGRTDTQYF
d_gene: TRBD1; v_gene: TRBV6-1; abundance: NA; j_gene: TRBJ1-1; CDR3nt: TGTGCCAGCAGTGATATACGCAGGGGGACTGAAGCTTTCTTT; CDR3aa: CASSDIRRGTEAFF
d_gene: TRBD1; v_gene: TRBV12-5; abundance: NA; j_gene: TRBJ2-3; CDR3nt: TGTGCTAGTGGTCCCCGGGACAGGGGGCTTAGGTACACAGATACGCAGTATTTT; CDR3aa: CASGPRDRGLRYTDTQYF